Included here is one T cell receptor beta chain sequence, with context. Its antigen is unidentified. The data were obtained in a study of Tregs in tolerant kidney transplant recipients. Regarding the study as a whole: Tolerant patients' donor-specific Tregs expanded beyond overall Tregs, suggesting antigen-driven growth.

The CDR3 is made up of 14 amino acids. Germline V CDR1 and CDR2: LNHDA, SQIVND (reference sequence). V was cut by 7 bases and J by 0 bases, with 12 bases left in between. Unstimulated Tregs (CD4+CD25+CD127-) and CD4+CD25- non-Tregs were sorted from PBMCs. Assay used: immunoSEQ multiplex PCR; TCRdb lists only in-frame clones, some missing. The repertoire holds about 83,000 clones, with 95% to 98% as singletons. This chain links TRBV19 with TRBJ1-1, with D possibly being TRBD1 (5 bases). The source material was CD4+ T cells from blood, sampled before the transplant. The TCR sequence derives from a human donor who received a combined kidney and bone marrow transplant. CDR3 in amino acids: CASIKGRVNTEAFF. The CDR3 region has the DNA TGTGCCAGTATTAAAGGCAGGGTGAACACTGAAGCTTTCTTT. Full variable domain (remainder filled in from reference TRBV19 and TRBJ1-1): DGGITQSPKYLFRKEGQNVTLSCEQNLNHDAMYWYRQDPGQGLRLIYYSQIVNDFQKGDIAEGYSVSREKKESFPLTVTSAQKNPTAFYLCASIKGRVNTEAFFGQGTRLTVV.